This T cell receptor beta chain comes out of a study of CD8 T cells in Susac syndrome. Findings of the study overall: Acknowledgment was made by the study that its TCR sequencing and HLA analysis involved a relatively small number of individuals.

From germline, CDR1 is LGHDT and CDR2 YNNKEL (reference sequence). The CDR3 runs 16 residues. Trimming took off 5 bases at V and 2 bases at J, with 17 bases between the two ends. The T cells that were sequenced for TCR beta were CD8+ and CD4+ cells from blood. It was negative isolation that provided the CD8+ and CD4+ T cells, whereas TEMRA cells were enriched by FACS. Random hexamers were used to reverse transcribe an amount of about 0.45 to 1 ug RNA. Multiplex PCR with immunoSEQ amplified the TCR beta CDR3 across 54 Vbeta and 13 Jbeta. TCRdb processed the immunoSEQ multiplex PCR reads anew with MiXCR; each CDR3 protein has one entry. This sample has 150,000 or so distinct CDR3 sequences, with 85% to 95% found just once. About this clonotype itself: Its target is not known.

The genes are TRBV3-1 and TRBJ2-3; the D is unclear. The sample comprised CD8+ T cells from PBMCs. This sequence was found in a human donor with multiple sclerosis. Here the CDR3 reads CASSDNGGGHTDTQYF. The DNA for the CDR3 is TGTGCCAGCAGCGATAACGGTGGCGGCCACACAGATACGCAGTATTTT.